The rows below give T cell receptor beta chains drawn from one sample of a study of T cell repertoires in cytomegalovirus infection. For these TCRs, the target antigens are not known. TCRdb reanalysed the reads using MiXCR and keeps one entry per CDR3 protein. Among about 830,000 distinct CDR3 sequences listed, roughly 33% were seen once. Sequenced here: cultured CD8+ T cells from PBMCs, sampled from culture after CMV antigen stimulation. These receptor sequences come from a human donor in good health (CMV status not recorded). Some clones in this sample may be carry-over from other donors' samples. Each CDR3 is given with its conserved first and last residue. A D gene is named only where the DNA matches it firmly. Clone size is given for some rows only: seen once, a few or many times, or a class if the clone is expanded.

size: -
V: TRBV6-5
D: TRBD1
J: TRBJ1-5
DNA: TGTGCCAGCAGTTCACAGGGGGTTAGTCAGCCCCAGCATTTT
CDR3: CASSSQGVSQPQHF

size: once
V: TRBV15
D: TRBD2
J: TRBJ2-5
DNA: TGTGCCACCAGCAGAGACCGACTAGCCTACCAAGAGACCCAGTACTTC
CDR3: CATSRDRLAYQETQYF

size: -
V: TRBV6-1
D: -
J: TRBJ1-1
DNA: TGTGCCAGCAGTCCTTTTGCCGGAGGGACTGAAGCTTTCTTT
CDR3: CASSPFAGGTEAFF

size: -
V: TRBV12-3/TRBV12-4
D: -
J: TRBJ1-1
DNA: TGTGCCAGCAGTCCCCAGACAGGACCAGAAGCTTTCTTT
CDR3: CASSPQTGPEAFF

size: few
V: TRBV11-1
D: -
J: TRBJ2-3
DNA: TGTGCCAGCAGCTCCTGGAAGCATAGCACAGATACGCAGTATTTT
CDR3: CASSSWKHSTDTQYF

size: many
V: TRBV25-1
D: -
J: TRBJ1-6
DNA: TGTGCCAGCAGTGATGGTGACCTCCGGAGCTCCTATAATTCACCCCTCCACTTT
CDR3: CASSDGDLRSSYNSPLHF

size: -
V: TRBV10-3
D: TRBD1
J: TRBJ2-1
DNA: TGTGCCATCACCAGCGGGGACAGGGCGTACAATGAGCAGTTCTTC
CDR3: CAITSGDRAYNEQFF

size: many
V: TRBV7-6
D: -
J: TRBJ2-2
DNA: TGTGCCAGCAGCTGGGGGATTGGGGAGCTGTTTTTT
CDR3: CASSWGIGELFF

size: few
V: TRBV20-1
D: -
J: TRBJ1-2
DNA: TGCAGTGCTAGAGATCTAGGGGAGACGGGAATCTATGGCTACACCTTC
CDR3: CSARDLGETGIYGYTF

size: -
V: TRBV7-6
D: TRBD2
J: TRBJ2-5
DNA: TGTGCCAGCAGCTTTCGACTAGCGGAGACCCAGTACTTC
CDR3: CASSFRLAETQYF

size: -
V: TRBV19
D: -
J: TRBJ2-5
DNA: TGTGCCAGTAGTATATCCCACAGAGAGAACCAAGAGACCCAGTACTTC
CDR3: CASSISHRENQETQYF

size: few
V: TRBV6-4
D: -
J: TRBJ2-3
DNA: TGTGCCAGCAGTCAGTTGGGCACAGATACGCAGTATTTT
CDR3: CASSQLGTDTQYF

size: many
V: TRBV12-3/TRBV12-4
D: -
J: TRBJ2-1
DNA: TGTGCCAGCAGTTTAGACGGACCCGCGGGCGATGAGCAGTTCTTC
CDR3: CASSLDGPAGDEQFF

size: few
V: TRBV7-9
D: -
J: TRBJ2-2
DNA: TGTGCCAGCAGCTTACATTACAAGCCCGGGACATTGAACACCGGGGAGCTGTTTTTT
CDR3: CASSLHYKPGTLNTGELFF

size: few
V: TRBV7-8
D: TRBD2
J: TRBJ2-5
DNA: TGTGCCAGCAGCTACCCCGGACTAGCGGGGGTTCAAGAGACCCAGTACTTC
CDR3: CASSYPGLAGVQETQYF

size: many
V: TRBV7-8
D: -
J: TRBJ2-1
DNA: TGTGCCAGCAGCTCACTTTATGAGCAGTTCTTC
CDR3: CASSSLYEQFF

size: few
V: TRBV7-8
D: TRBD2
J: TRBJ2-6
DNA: TGTGCCAGCAGCCCCGGGACTAGCGGGGGTGCTGGGGCCAACGTCCTGACTTTC
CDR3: CASSPGTSGGAGANVLTF

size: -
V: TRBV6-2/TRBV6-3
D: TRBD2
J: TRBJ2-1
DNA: TGTGCCAGCAGTCACCGCGGGGGGGCCGTCCCCTACAATGAGCAGTTCTTC
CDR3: CASSHRGGAVPYNEQFF

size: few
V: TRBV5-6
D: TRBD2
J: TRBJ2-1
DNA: TGTGCCAGCAGCCCTCTCAGCGGGGGGACCTACAATGAGCAGTTCTTC
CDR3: CASSPLSGGTYNEQFF

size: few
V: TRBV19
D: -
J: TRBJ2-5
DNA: TGTGCCAGTAGTATCGGCCAGGGAGAAGAGACCCAGTACTTC
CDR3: CASSIGQGEETQYF

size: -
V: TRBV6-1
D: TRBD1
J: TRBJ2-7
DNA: TGTGCCAGCAGTGAAATCGGACAGGTAAACTACGAGCAGTACTTC
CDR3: CASSEIGQVNYEQYF

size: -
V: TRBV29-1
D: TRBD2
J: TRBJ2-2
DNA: TGCAGCGTTGAAACACTAGCGGCGAACACCGGGGAGCTGTTTTTT
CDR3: CSVETLAANTGELFF

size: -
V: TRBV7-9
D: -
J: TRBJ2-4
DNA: TGTGCCAGCAGCTCCCTACAGGGAGCCAAAAACATTCAGTACTTC
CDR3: CASSSLQGAKNIQYF

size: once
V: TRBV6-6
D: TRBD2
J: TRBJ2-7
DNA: TGTGCCAGCACTCAATCGGGAGGGCCGCCTGAGCAGTACTTC
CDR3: CASTQSGGPPEQYF

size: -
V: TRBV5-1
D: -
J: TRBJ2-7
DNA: TGCGCCAGCAGAGACAGGCGGGATCTCGAGCAGTACTTC
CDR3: CASRDRRDLEQYF

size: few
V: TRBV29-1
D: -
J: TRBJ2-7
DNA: TGCAGCGTTACAATTACCAACCCGTTCTCCTACGAGCAGTACTTC
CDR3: CSVTITNPFSYEQYF

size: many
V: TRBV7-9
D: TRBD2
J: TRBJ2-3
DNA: TGTGCCACCTTCGGGACTAGCGGGGGACGAGCCCGCACAGATACGCAGTATTTT
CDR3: CATFGTSGGRARTDTQYF

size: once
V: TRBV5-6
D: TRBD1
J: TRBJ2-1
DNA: TGTGCCAGCAGCCGAGGCTGGACAGGGGTAAATGAGCAGTTCTTC
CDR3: CASSRGWTGVNEQFF

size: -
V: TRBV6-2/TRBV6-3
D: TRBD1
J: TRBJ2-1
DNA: TGTGCCAGCAGTTCTACCGGGACAGGGGAATCCTACAATGAGCAGTTCTTC
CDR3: CASSSTGTGESYNEQFF

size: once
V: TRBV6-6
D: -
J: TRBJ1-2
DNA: TGTGCCAGCAGCCCCTCCGGAGGAGGCTACACCTTC
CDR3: CASSPSGGGYTF

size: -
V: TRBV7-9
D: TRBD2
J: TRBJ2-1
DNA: TGTGCCAGCAGCTCCGCGGGGGGGCCTCAGGATGAGCAGTTCTTC
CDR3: CASSSAGGPQDEQFF

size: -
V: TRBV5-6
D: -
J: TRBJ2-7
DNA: TGTGCCAGCAGCTTGGGGGCGCGGGGCCCCTACGAGCAGTACTTC
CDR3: CASSLGARGPYEQYF

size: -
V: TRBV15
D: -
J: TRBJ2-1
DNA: TGTGCCACCAGCAGAGATCCCCCCCACGCGGTTGATGAGCAGTTCTTC
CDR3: CATSRDPPHAVDEQFF

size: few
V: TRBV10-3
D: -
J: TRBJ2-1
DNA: TGTGCCATCAGTGGTGGAGCTAGCCCGCCCGCATATCATGAGCAGTTCTTC
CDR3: CAISGGASPPAYHEQFF

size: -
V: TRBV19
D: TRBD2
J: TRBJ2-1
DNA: TGTGCCAGTAGGATAGCGGGGGGGCTGTACAATGAGCAGTTCTTC
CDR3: CASRIAGGLYNEQFF

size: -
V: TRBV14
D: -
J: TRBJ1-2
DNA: TGTGCCAGCAGCCAGAGAACCGGGCTTGGCTACACCTTC
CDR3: CASSQRTGLGYTF

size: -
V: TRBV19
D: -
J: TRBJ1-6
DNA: TGTGCCAGTACAGATTACCTTGCTGACTCACCCCTCCACTTT
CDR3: CASTDYLADSPLHF

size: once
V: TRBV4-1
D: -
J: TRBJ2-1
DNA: TGCGCCAGCAGCCAAGAGATAGCGGATTACAATGAGCAGTTCTTC
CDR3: CASSQEIADYNEQFF

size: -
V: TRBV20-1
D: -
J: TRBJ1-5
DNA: TGCAGTGCTCCCGAGGCAGGAGACAGCAATCAGCCCCAGCATTTT
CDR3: CSAPEAGDSNQPQHF

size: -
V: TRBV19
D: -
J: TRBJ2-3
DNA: TGTGCCAGTAGCGAGTGGACGGACTTCACAGATACGCAGTATTTT
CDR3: CASSEWTDFTDTQYF

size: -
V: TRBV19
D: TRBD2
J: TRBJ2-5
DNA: TGTGCCAGTACCCCCCGACTAGCGGGGTTCCGCGAGACCCAGTACTTC
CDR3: CASTPRLAGFRETQYF

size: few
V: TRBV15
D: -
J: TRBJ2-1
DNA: TGTGCCACCTCCACCGAAGGGGGGGAGAACAATGAGCAGTTCTTC
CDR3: CATSTEGGENNEQFF

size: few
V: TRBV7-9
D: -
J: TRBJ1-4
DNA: TGTGCCAGCAGCTTACCTGACATCGTTAATGAAAAACTGTTTTTT
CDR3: CASSLPDIVNEKLFF

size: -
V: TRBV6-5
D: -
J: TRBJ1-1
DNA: TGTGCCAGCAGTTACTCGTCCCTGGAGGGGGGTGGTATGAACACTGAAGCTTTCTTT
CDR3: CASSYSSLEGGGMNTEAFF

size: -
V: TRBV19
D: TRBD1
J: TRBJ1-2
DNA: TGTGCCAGTAGTATCCTGGGACAGGGGAAGAACTATGGCTACACCTTC
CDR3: CASSILGQGKNYGYTF

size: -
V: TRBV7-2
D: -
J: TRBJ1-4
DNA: TGTGCCAGCAGCTTAGCGTTGCGGGGATTGGATGAAAAACTGTTTTTT
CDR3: CASSLALRGLDEKLFF

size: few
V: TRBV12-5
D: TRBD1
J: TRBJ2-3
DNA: TGTGCTAGTGGTTTGGTACTGGACAGGGCTAGCACAGATACGCAGTATTTT
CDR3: CASGLVLDRASTDTQYF

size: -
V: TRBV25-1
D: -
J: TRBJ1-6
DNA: TGTGCCAGCAGTGAAAACCCGGGACGTCGGAGTAATTCACCCCTCCACTTT
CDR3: CASSENPGRRSNSPLHF